These T cell receptor beta chains were read from a single sample in a study of Ad26.COV2.S vaccination and SARS-CoV-2 variants. Data came from immunoSEQ multiplex PCR; TCRdb stores just in-frame clones and leaves some out. Here the sample spans about half a million clones, 89% being singletons. The sequenced sample was peripheral blood, obtained in a trial of Ad26.COV2.S vaccine versus placebo. The receptors were sampled from a person between 18 and 65 years old who received the Ad26.COV2.S COVID-19 vaccine or a placebo. Each CDR3 is given with its conserved first and last residue. A D gene is named only where the DNA matches it firmly. Expanded clones get a size class; other rows say once, few or many, or leave the size out.

v_call: TRBV7-3; clone_size: -; d_call: -; j_call: TRBJ2-5; cdr3_aa: CASSLKREETQYF; cdr3_nt: TGTGCCAGCAGCTTAAAGAGGGAGGAGACCCAGTACTTC
v_call: TRBV3-1/TRBV3-2; clone_size: once; d_call: -; j_call: TRBJ1-1; cdr3_aa: CASSQAPNTEAFF; cdr3_nt: TGTGCCAGCAGCCAAGCTCCAAACACTGAAGCTTTCTTT
v_call: TRBV10-3; clone_size: -; d_call: TRBD1; j_call: TRBJ1-1; cdr3_aa: CAIRGQVESTEAFF; cdr3_nt: TGTGCCATCAGGGGACAGGTCGAGAGCACTGAAGCTTTCTTT
v_call: TRBV29-1; clone_size: -; d_call: -; j_call: TRBJ2-5; cdr3_aa: CSEIISDQETQYF; cdr3_nt: TGCAGCGAGATCATTAGCGACCAAGAGACCCAGTACTTC
v_call: TRBV2; clone_size: -; d_call: -; j_call: TRBJ2-3; cdr3_aa: CASSERLGGADTQYF; cdr3_nt: TGTGCCAGCAGTGAAAGGTTAGGGGGGGCAGATACGCAGTATTTT
v_call: TRBV29-1; clone_size: -; d_call: -; j_call: TRBJ2-7; cdr3_aa: CSVATWDSPSYEQYF; cdr3_nt: TGCAGCGTTGCCACTTGGGACTCTCCTTCCTACGAGCAGTACTTC
v_call: TRBV5-1; clone_size: -; d_call: TRBD1; j_call: TRBJ2-1; cdr3_aa: CASSSGGSSYNEQFF; cdr3_nt: TGCGCCAGCAGTTCAGGGGGTAGCTCCTACAATGAGCAGTTCTTC
v_call: TRBV9; clone_size: -; d_call: -; j_call: TRBJ1-1; cdr3_aa: CASSRGREAFF; cdr3_nt: TGTGCCAGCAGCCGCGGACGGGAAGCTTTCTTT
v_call: TRBV27; clone_size: -; d_call: -; j_call: TRBJ2-2; cdr3_aa: CASSFLPAGEWNTGELFF; cdr3_nt: TGTGCCAGCAGCTTCCTACCGGCAGGGGAATGGAACACCGGGGAGCTGTTTTTT
v_call: TRBV28; clone_size: -; d_call: -; j_call: TRBJ2-3; cdr3_aa: CASSLVSGTDTQYF; cdr3_nt: TGTGCCAGCAGTTTAGTTAGCGGCACAGATACGCAGTATTTT
v_call: TRBV30; clone_size: once; d_call: -; j_call: TRBJ1-2; cdr3_aa: CAWSVGYYGYTF; cdr3_nt: TGTGCCTGGAGTGTAGGTTACTATGGCTACACCTTC
v_call: TRBV15; clone_size: -; d_call: -; j_call: TRBJ1-2; cdr3_aa: CATSSFGTGPNYGYTF; cdr3_nt: TGTGCCACCAGCAGTTTTGGTACAGGGCCTAACTATGGCTACACCTTC
v_call: TRBV11-3; clone_size: once; d_call: TRBD2; j_call: TRBJ2-1; cdr3_aa: CASSLGGVAGAEQFF; cdr3_nt: TGTGCCAGCAGCTTAGGTGGAGTAGCGGGAGCTGAGCAGTTCTTC
v_call: TRBV19; clone_size: -; d_call: -; j_call: TRBJ2-1; cdr3_aa: CASRPPGTHSSYNEQFF; cdr3_nt: TGTGCCAGTAGGCCTCCCGGGACCCATAGCTCCTACAATGAGCAGTTCTTC
v_call: TRBV3-1/TRBV3-2; clone_size: few; d_call: -; j_call: TRBJ1-2; cdr3_aa: CASSQALGGHGYTF; cdr3_nt: TGTGCCAGCAGCCAAGCTCTGGGTGGCCATGGCTACACCTTC
v_call: TRBV7-3; clone_size: -; d_call: TRBD2; j_call: TRBJ2-3; cdr3_aa: CASSFGGRTDTQYF; cdr3_nt: TGTGCCAGCAGCTTCGGCGGGAGAACAGATACGCAGTATTTT
v_call: TRBV11-1; clone_size: -; d_call: -; j_call: TRBJ1-2; cdr3_aa: CASSLGTGANYGYTF; cdr3_nt: TGTGCCAGCAGCTTAGGGACGGGAGCTAACTATGGCTACACCTTC
v_call: TRBV5-5; clone_size: -; d_call: -; j_call: TRBJ1-3; cdr3_aa: CASRRGDRRGNTIYF; cdr3_nt: TGTGCCAGCAGGCGAGGGGACCGTCGGGGAAACACCATATATTTT
v_call: TRBV25-1; clone_size: -; d_call: -; j_call: TRBJ1-2; cdr3_aa: CASSTLRGPNYGYTF; cdr3_nt: TGTGCCAGCAGTACACTACGAGGGCCTAACTATGGCTACACCTTC
v_call: TRBV6-5; clone_size: -; d_call: -; j_call: TRBJ2-1; cdr3_aa: CASSPGAREQFF; cdr3_nt: TGTGCCAGCAGTCCAGGGGCCCGTGAGCAGTTCTTC
v_call: TRBV28; clone_size: -; d_call: TRBD2; j_call: TRBJ2-1; cdr3_aa: CASSPPGSGRGVAYNEQFF; cdr3_nt: TGTGCCAGCAGTCCCCCGGGTAGCGGGAGGGGGGTAGCCTACAATGAGCAGTTCTTC
v_call: TRBV20-1; clone_size: -; d_call: -; j_call: TRBJ1-3; cdr3_aa: CSARVGNTIYF; cdr3_nt: TGCAGTGCTAGGGTCGGAAACACCATATATTTT
v_call: TRBV4-1; clone_size: -; d_call: TRBD2; j_call: TRBJ2-7; cdr3_aa: CASSQGRGDSYEQYF; cdr3_nt: TGCGCCAGCAGCCAAGGACGGGGGGACTCCTACGAGCAGTACTTC
v_call: TRBV2; clone_size: -; d_call: TRBD1; j_call: TRBJ1-4; cdr3_aa: CASSEVTGRTEKLFF; cdr3_nt: TGTGCCAGCAGTGAAGTGACAGGGAGAACAGAAAAACTGTTTTTT
v_call: TRBV27; clone_size: -; d_call: -; j_call: TRBJ1-1; cdr3_aa: CASSLSAGTEAFF; cdr3_nt: TGTGCCAGCAGTTTATCGGCCGGGACAGAAGCTTTCTTT
v_call: TRBV2; clone_size: few; d_call: TRBD2; j_call: TRBJ2-2; cdr3_aa: CASRSREANTGELFF; cdr3_nt: TGTGCCAGCAGATCCCGGGAGGCGAACACCGGGGAGCTGTTTTTT
v_call: TRBV19; clone_size: -; d_call: -; j_call: TRBJ2-1; cdr3_aa: CASSIRGVTYNEQFF; cdr3_nt: TGTGCCAGTAGTATTCGCGGGGTTACCTACAATGAGCAGTTCTTC
v_call: TRBV12-3/TRBV12-4; clone_size: few; d_call: TRBD1; j_call: TRBJ1-2; cdr3_aa: CASSTQGARGYTF; cdr3_nt: TGTGCCAGCAGCACACAGGGGGCTAGGGGCTACACCTTC
v_call: TRBV2; clone_size: -; d_call: -; j_call: TRBJ2-3; cdr3_aa: CASSADTQYF; cdr3_nt: TGTGCCAGCAGCGCAGATACGCAGTATTTT
v_call: TRBV3-1/TRBV3-2; clone_size: once; d_call: -; j_call: TRBJ2-3; cdr3_aa: CASSLRSPRGREADTQYF; cdr3_nt: TGTGCCAGCAGCCTCCGCAGCCCCCGGGGTCGGGAAGCAGATACGCAGTATTTT
v_call: TRBV11-1; clone_size: few; d_call: TRBD1; j_call: TRBJ1-6; cdr3_aa: CASSFHRGSNSPLHF; cdr3_nt: TGTGCCAGCAGCTTTCACAGGGGCTCCAATTCACCCCTCCACTTT
v_call: TRBV2; clone_size: -; d_call: TRBD1; j_call: TRBJ2-7; cdr3_aa: CASTPGQGASVGEQYF; cdr3_nt: TGTGCCAGCACCCCGGGACAGGGGGCTAGTGTTGGCGAGCAGTACTTC
v_call: TRBV6-5; clone_size: -; d_call: -; j_call: TRBJ1-2; cdr3_aa: CASKQNYGYTF; cdr3_nt: TGTGCCAGCAAACAGAACTATGGCTACACCTTC
v_call: TRBV7-8; clone_size: -; d_call: -; j_call: TRBJ2-7; cdr3_aa: CASSLTWTETYEQYF; cdr3_nt: TGTGCCAGCAGCCTGACCTGGACAGAGACCTACGAGCAGTACTTC
v_call: TRBV19; clone_size: -; d_call: -; j_call: TRBJ1-5; cdr3_aa: CASRDRKNQPQHF; cdr3_nt: TGTGCCAGTAGGGACAGAAAAAATCAGCCCCAGCATTTT
v_call: TRBV7-2; clone_size: once; d_call: -; j_call: TRBJ1-1; cdr3_aa: CASSLAQGAAFSTEAFF; cdr3_nt: TGTGCCAGCAGCTTAGCACAGGGAGCCGCTTTCAGCACTGAAGCTTTCTTT
v_call: TRBV2; clone_size: -; d_call: -; j_call: TRBJ2-7; cdr3_aa: CASSGIGTVQAGQYF; cdr3_nt: TGTGCCAGCAGCGGGATCGGGACAGTTCAAGCGGGGCAGTACTTC
v_call: TRBV9; clone_size: -; d_call: -; j_call: TRBJ2-2; cdr3_aa: CASSTTPLAAGELFF; cdr3_nt: TGTGCCAGCAGCACGACACCATTAGCGGCCGGGGAGCTGTTTTTT
v_call: TRBV28; clone_size: -; d_call: TRBD2; j_call: TRBJ2-1; cdr3_aa: CASREGLASYNEQFF; cdr3_nt: TGTGCCAGCAGGGAGGGACTAGCGTCGTACAATGAGCAGTTCTTC
v_call: TRBV6-1; clone_size: -; d_call: -; j_call: TRBJ1-5; cdr3_aa: CASSELPPGRFNQPQHF; cdr3_nt: TGTGCCAGCAGTGAATTACCCCCCGGGAGATTCAATCAGCCCCAGCATTTT
v_call: TRBV10-3; clone_size: -; d_call: -; j_call: TRBJ1-5; cdr3_aa: CAISEGTHSNQPQHF; cdr3_nt: TGTGCCATCAGTGAAGGCACTCATAGCAATCAGCCCCAGCATTTT
v_call: TRBV5-6; clone_size: -; d_call: TRBD1; j_call: TRBJ2-3; cdr3_aa: CASSLLGQGGDTQYF; cdr3_nt: TGTGCCAGCAGCTTGTTGGGACAGGGGGGGGATACGCAGTATTTT
v_call: TRBV27; clone_size: -; d_call: -; j_call: TRBJ2-3; cdr3_aa: CASSGGLSTDTQYF; cdr3_nt: TGTGCCAGCAGTGGCGGACTAAGCACAGATACGCAGTATTTT
v_call: TRBV19; clone_size: -; d_call: -; j_call: TRBJ1-5; cdr3_aa: CASSKHRPGGDQPQHF; cdr3_nt: TGTGCCAGTAGTAAACATAGGCCTGGCGGGGATCAGCCCCAGCATTTT
v_call: TRBV28; clone_size: -; d_call: -; j_call: TRBJ1-1; cdr3_aa: CASRGSRRPNTEAFF; cdr3_nt: TGTGCCAGCAGGGGATCTCGCAGGCCGAACACTGAAGCTTTCTTT
v_call: TRBV14; clone_size: -; d_call: -; j_call: TRBJ1-2; cdr3_aa: CASSQDFGETNYGYTF; cdr3_nt: TGTGCCAGCAGCCAAGATTTCGGGGAGACTAACTATGGCTACACCTTC
v_call: TRBV28; clone_size: -; d_call: TRBD1; j_call: TRBJ2-7; cdr3_aa: CASSLGTVEQYF; cdr3_nt: TGTGCCAGCAGTTTAGGGACAGTCGAGCAGTACTTC
v_call: TRBV28; clone_size: once; d_call: TRBD1; j_call: TRBJ1-5; cdr3_aa: CASSPPGTGDNQPQHF; cdr3_nt: TGTGCCAGCAGTCCCCCCGGGACAGGGGACAATCAGCCCCAGCATTTT
v_call: TRBV25-1; clone_size: -; d_call: -; j_call: TRBJ2-7; cdr3_aa: CASSETPGPAEQYF; cdr3_nt: TGTGCCAGCAGTGAAACTCCAGGTCCCGCCGAGCAGTACTTC
v_call: TRBV29-1; clone_size: -; d_call: -; j_call: TRBJ2-2; cdr3_aa: CSGGRSGELFF; cdr3_nt: TGCAGCGGGGGGCGCTCCGGGGAGCTGTTTTTT
v_call: TRBV28; clone_size: -; d_call: -; j_call: TRBJ2-7; cdr3_aa: CASRPGGNSYEQYF; cdr3_nt: TGTGCCAGCCGCCCGGGTGGTAACTCCTACGAGCAGTACTTC
v_call: TRBV3-1/TRBV3-2; clone_size: -; d_call: -; j_call: TRBJ2-5; cdr3_aa: CASSQGVGGARETQYF; cdr3_nt: TGTGCCAGCAGCCAAGGGGTCGGTGGGGCTAGAGAGACCCAGTACTTC
v_call: TRBV4-3; clone_size: once; d_call: -; j_call: TRBJ1-1; cdr3_aa: CASSHNGYSEAFF; cdr3_nt: TGCGCCAGCAGCCATAACGGGTACTCTGAAGCTTTCTTT
v_call: TRBV7-2; clone_size: -; d_call: -; j_call: TRBJ1-2; cdr3_aa: CASSLEWVYGYTF; cdr3_nt: TGTGCCAGCAGCTTAGAATGGGTTTATGGCTACACCTTC
v_call: TRBV27; clone_size: -; d_call: TRBD1; j_call: TRBJ2-7; cdr3_aa: CASSLYRTGDEQYF; cdr3_nt: TGTGCCAGCAGTTTATACAGGACAGGGGACGAGCAGTACTTC
v_call: TRBV7-6; clone_size: -; d_call: TRBD1; j_call: TRBJ2-1; cdr3_aa: CASSLGQGVWNEQFF; cdr3_nt: TGTGCCAGCAGCTTAGGACAGGGAGTCTGGAATGAGCAGTTCTTC
v_call: TRBV11-3; clone_size: -; d_call: -; j_call: TRBJ2-5; cdr3_aa: CASSLGLRDETQYF; cdr3_nt: TGTGCCAGCAGCTTAGGTCTCAGAGACGAGACCCAGTACTTC